Listed here is a single T cell receptor (beta chain). Its antigen is unidentified. The data originate from a study of T cell responses to AZD1222 COVID-19 vaccine. Study-wide results and limits: A rise in Spike-specific TCR breadth and depth followed two AZD1222 doses. Spike was spanned by vaccine-associated CD4 TCRs, with dominance at 160-218 and 743-854.

TCRdb keeps only in-frame clones here, not all; method: immunoSEQ multiplex PCR. The sample records about 96,000 clones, 80% to 90% being singletons. The CDR3 extends over 13 amino acids. V was cut by 0 bases and J by 6 bases, with 12 bases left in between. Germline CDR1 SQVTM, CDR2 ANQGSEA. The receptor comes from an adult in good health. The rearrangement uses TRBV29-1 and TRBJ2-7; maybe TRBD2 (6 bases). The sequenced sample was peripheral blood, obtained on day 0 of AZD1222 vaccination. This chain's CDR3 is CSVEDWPGAEQYF. The DNA of the CDR3 is TGCAGCGTTGAAGATTGGCCGGGAGCCGAGCAGTACTTC.